What follows are 21 T cell receptor beta chains derived from one specimen sequenced in a study of blood T cell repertoires in COVID-19 (dated by TCRdb to 2019 to 2021). Library method: the immunoSEQ multiplex PCR assay. Held by TCRdb, this immuneACCESS table contains in-frame sequences only and omits some clones. Under half of the omission traces to an unresolved V gene where checked; the cause of the rest is unknown. This sample holds tens of thousands of clones; more than 80% were observed only once. The top ten hold 16% of the sample. Sequencing was performed on peripheral blood. These receptors all stem from a man aged 40-49 years with acute or convalescent COVID-19.

The V call is TRBV19, the J call TRBJ1-3; D might be TRBD1 (6 bases). V was cut by 4 bases and J by 3 bases, with 7 bases left in between. Germline V gene lookup returns CDR1 LNHDA and CDR2 SQIVND (reference sequence). This CDR3 has 13 residues. The CDR3 sequence is CASSTTGGNTIYF. CDR3 DNA sequence: TGTGCCAGTAGTACGACAGGTGGAAACACCATATATTTT.

A single count supports this clone. V and J are TRBV7-2 and TRBJ1-2, with TRBD1 matching 7 bases. The V gene end was trimmed by 1 base and the J gene end by 7 bases; junction bases not matched to a gene: 0. The CDR3 spans 12 residues. In germline, CDR1 is SGHTA, CDR2 FQGNSA. The CDR3 sequence: CASSLDRGGYTF. CDR3 DNA sequence: TGTGCCAGCAGCTTAGACAGGGGTGGCTACACCTTC.

This clone is a singleton in its sample. V and J are TRBV10-3 and TRBJ1-1; the D gene is possibly TRBD1 (5 bases). CDR1 ENHRY and CDR2 SYGVKD come from the germline V gene. V gave up 3 bases and J gave up 4 bases, with 12 bases separating them. The CDR3 is 14 residues long. The CDR3 sequence: CAISDAGRGTEAFF. The DNA for the CDR3 is TGTGCCATCAGTGATGCAGGGCGAGGCACTGAAGCTTTCTTT.

Concerning this clone itself: Different DNA sequences within this sample yield the same CDR3. The rearrangement links TRBV12-3 or TRBV12-4 to TRBJ1-5; possibly TRBD1 for D (5 bases). The length of the CDR3 is 13 residues. The V end was cut by 3 bases, the J end by 6 bases, with 9 bases between. The DNA for the CDR3 is TGTGCCAGCAGTTTGCAGGGTGGTCAGCCCCAGCATTTT. This translates into CASSLQGGQPQHF.

This sequence joins TRBV6-1 and TRBJ2-7; 7 nucleotides match TRBD1. CDR1 and CDR2 (germline): MNHNS, SASEGT. The CDR3 is 16 residues long. The junction had 8 bases not matched to a gene; V was cut back by 2 bases and J by 1 base. The CDR3 region has the DNA TGTGCCAGCAGTGAAACCGGGACAGCTACGTCCTACGAGCAGTACGTC. Translating it yields CASSETGTATSYEQYV.

This clone was counted between two and nine times. This chain links TRBV10-3 with TRBJ1-3; no reliable D call. The germline CDR1 and CDR2 sequences are ENHRY and SYGVKD. V gave up 10 bases and J gave up 3 bases, with 10 bases separating them. CDR3 size: 12 residues. The DNA for the CDR3 is TGTGCCACAGCGGGAGATGGAAACACCATATATTTT. The encoded protein is CATAGDGNTIYF.

This clone was detected a few times. This chain uses TRBV2 with TRBJ1-4; 8 bases are shared with TRBD1. The CDR3 is made up of 14 amino acids. Germline assignment: CDR1 SNHLY and CDR2 FYNNEI. After removal of 8 bases from V and 8 bases from J, the junction contained 10 bases not matched to a gene. The CDR3 coding sequence is TGTGCCAGCCGCATCAGGGGGCTCCGGGAAAAACTGTTTTTT. Translation: CASRIRGLREKLFF.

V usage is TRBV18 and J usage is TRBJ2-1; unclear D gene. V was trimmed by 4 bases and J by 2 bases, leaving 15 bases between them. From germline, CDR1 is KGHSH and CDR2 LQKENI. The length of the CDR3 is 16 residues. DNA for the CDR3: TGTGCCAGCTCACAGGAGAGAGACCGCCCCTACAATGAGCAGTTCTTC. Amino acid sequence: CASSQERDRPYNEQFF. Variable domain in full (rest from reference TRBV18 and TRBJ2-1): NAGVMQNPRHLVRRRGQEARLRCSPMKGHSHVYWYRQLPEEGLKFMVYLQKENIIDESGMPKERFSAEFPKEGPSILRIQQVVRGDSAAYFCASSQERDRPYNEQFFGPGTRLTVL.

The V gene is TRBV12-5, the J gene TRBJ1-5, with 11 bases lining up with TRBD1. CDR1 and CDR2 from the germline V gene are LGHNT and FRNRAP. CDR3 length equals 17 residues. V shed 6 bases and J 2 bases; nucleotides not matched to a gene: 9. The CDR3 region is CASGSSGTGGGNQPQHF. The CDR3 DNA is TGTGCTAGTGGATCTTCCGGGACAGGGGGTGGCAATCAGCCCCAGCATTTT.

The chain carries TRBV6-2 or TRBV6-3 and TRBJ1-4; possible D gene TRBD1, 6 bases. Germline V gene data show CDR1 as MNHEY and CDR2 as SVGEGT. The CDR3 runs to 14 residues. Trimming took 5 bases from V and 0 from J, leaving 7 bases between them. The CDR3 DNA follows: TGTGCCAGCAGTCGGACAGCAACTAATGAAAAACTGTTTTTT. Translating gives CASSRTATNEKLFF.

The chain couples TRBV6-5 to TRBJ2-7; 7 bases match TRBD2. The germline V gene has CDR1 MNHEY and CDR2 SVGAGI. This CDR3 comprises 13 residues. The trim removed 8 bases at V and 5 bases at J, leaving 9 bases unmatched. The CDR3 region is CASGGGSRNEQYF. In nucleotides, the CDR3 is TGTGCCAGCGGAGGCGGGAGTCGCAACGAGCAGTACTTC.

This clone was seen just once. The chain couples TRBV6-5 to TRBJ2-2; TRBD1 is a possible D gene (6 bases). The germline V gene encodes CDR1 MNHEY and CDR2 SVGAGI. The CDR3 is 14 amino acids. Trimming took off 5 bases at V and 7 bases at J, with 14 bases between the two ends. CDR3 nucleotides: TGTGCCAGCAGTCTAAGGGCAGGGGACGGGGAGCTGTTTTTT. Translating it yields CASSLRAGDGELFF.

The gene calls are TRBV6-5 and TRBJ1-1, with D possibly TRBD1 on 5 matching bases. The V gene's germline CDR1 is MNHEY and CDR2 SVGAGI. V dropped 0 bases and J dropped 5 bases, with 10 bases sitting between them. This CDR3 contains 14 residues. CDR3 DNA sequence: TGTGCCAGCAGTTACTCTCCAGGGAGGACTGAAGCTTTCTTT. Translating it yields CASSYSPGRTEAFF.

This rearrangement joins TRBV7-2 to TRBJ1-6, with 8 bases identical to TRBD1. Germline CDR1 reads SGHTA; CDR2 reads FQGNSA. This CDR3 has 16 amino acids. The V gene end was trimmed by 3 bases and the J gene end by 6 bases; junction bases not matched to a gene: 7. CDR3 sequence: CASSFQGAQGNSPLHF. CDR3 coding DNA: TGTGCCAGCAGCTTCCAGGGGGCGCAGGGTAATTCACCCCTCCACTTT.

In DNA form, the CDR3 reads TGTGCCAGCAGCGCGGCGAGCGGCGGAGGCCTGGGGCAGTACTTC. Its translation is CASSAASGGGLGQYF. The rearrangement uses TRBV3-1 (or the pseudogene TRBV3-2) and TRBJ2-7, with D perhaps TRBD2 (5 bases). The CDR3 has 15 amino acids. V lost 5 bases, J lost 9 bases, and 23 bases lay in between. CDR1 and CDR2 from the germline V gene are LGHDT and YNNKEL (reference sequence).

V and J are TRBV5-6 and TRBJ2-5, with D possibly being TRBD2 (5 bases). CDR3 length: 15 amino acids. V lost 0 bases and J 1 base, leaving 10 bases between the germline ends. Looked up from germline, CDR1 is SGHDT and CDR2 is YYEEEE. The CDR3 region is CASSLGAGIQETQYF. CDR3 coding DNA: TGTGCCAGCAGCTTGGGAGCCGGGATCCAAGAGACCCAGTACTTC.

This CDR3 is CASSYSGANVLTF. CDR3 bases: TGTGCCAGCAGCTACTCTGGGGCCAACGTCCTGACTTTC. This rearrangement joins TRBV3-1 (or the pseudogene TRBV3-2) to TRBJ2-6; D not resolved. The CDR3 length is 13 residues. Trimming left V 5 bases short and J 0 bases short, with 2 bases between. Germline V gene data show CDR1 as LGHDT and CDR2 as YNNKEL (reference sequence).

The chain couples TRBV11-2 to TRBJ2-1; 8 bases align to TRBD1. CDR1 and CDR2 from the germline V gene are SGHAT and FQNNGV. The V segment lost 5 bases and the J segment 4 bases; nucleotides outside the gene matches: 10. The CDR3 contains 16 residues. CDR3 nucleotide sequence: TGTGCCAGCAGCCCGACAGGGGTCGGAATATACAATGAGCAGTTCTTC. It yields the protein CASSPTGVGIYNEQFF.

In its sample, this clone was seen once. The rearrangement links TRBV7-9 to TRBJ1-1, with 11 bases aligning to TRBD1. The germline V gene encodes CDR1 SEHNR and CDR2 FQNEAQ (reference sequence). V shed 8 bases and J 5 bases; nucleotides not matched to a gene: 16. This CDR3 is built from 17 residues. CDR3 nucleotides: TGTGCCAGCCGAATCTCCGGGACAGGGGGAGGTGGGACTGAAGCTTTCTTT. It is translated as CASRISGTGGGGTEAFF.

The chain is built from TRBV2 and TRBJ2-3, with TRBD2 identical over 12 bases. The V gene end was trimmed by 4 bases and the J gene end by 6 bases; junction bases not matched to a gene: 2. Germline V gene lookup returns CDR1 SNHLY and CDR2 FYNNEI. The CDR3 spans 14 residues. CDR3 loop: CASSGLAGVDTQYF. Here the CDR3 DNA reads TGTGCCAGCAGTGGACTAGCGGGAGTGGATACGCAGTATTTT.

The chain recombines TRBV5-1 with TRBJ1-3; D unclear. CDR3 size: 15 residues. V was shortened by 0 bases and J by 3 bases, with 10 bases between the two germline ends. CDR1 is SGHRS, CDR2 YFSETQ, per germline. This CDR3 is CASSLEIGGGNTIYF. The CDR3 DNA is TGCGCCAGCAGCTTGGAAATAGGCGGTGGAAACACCATATATTTT.